Listed here are 26 T cell receptor beta chains from one sample, sequenced in a study of CD8 T cells in ankylosing spondylitis. Study findings and constraints: A motif of fewer than ten highly homologous TCR beta variants was seen as apparently characteristic of ankylosing spondylitis blood.

From the 5' RACE reads, TCRdb called clonotypes with MiXCR, one entry per CDR3 protein. This sample yields 200,000 to 250,000 distinct CDR3 sequences, of which 5.5% to 7.5% are seen a single time; 14% belongs to the top ten. No antigen is known for these receptors. The sequencing input was blood, either unsorted or a sorted T cell fraction (not recorded which). The receptor set was obtained from a male donor with ankylosing spondylitis.

In this sample, this clonotype turned up many times. J is TRBJ2-2 and V is TRBV28; 9 bases align to TRBD1. The CDR3 consists of 15 residues. Germline V CDR1 and CDR2: MDHEN, SYDVKM. V lost 6 bases and J lost 5; bases outside the gene matches: 7. In DNA form, the CDR3 reads TGTGCCAGCAGGGTAGACAGGGGGAGGACCGGGGAGCTGTTTTTT. Residues: CASRVDRGRTGELFF.

The CDR3 nucleotides read TGTGCCAGCAGTTTCACCGGACTAAACGGGGAGCTGTTTTTT. This gives the protein CASSFTGLNGELFF. J is TRBJ2-2 and V is TRBV12-3 or TRBV12-4, with D possibly being TRBD2 (6 bases). The CDR3 runs 14 residues. V was pared by 3 bases and J by 7 bases, with 12 bases between.

This clonotype was seen many times. This rearrangement joins TRBV15 to TRBJ2-3, with D possibly being TRBD2 (6 bases). The germline gives CDR1 LNHNV, CDR2 YYDKDF (reference sequence). The CDR3 loop spans 18 amino acids. The V and J ends lost 1 base and 4 bases respectively, with 21 bases between them. The CDR3 region has the DNA TGTGCCACCAGCAGAGTTCAGTTGCGGGGTTTAGTCTCAGATACGCAGTATTTT. Amino acid sequence: CATSRVQLRGLVSDTQYF.

Of note for this clonotype: A much larger clone sits a single nucleotide away, making a read error possible. The V call is TRBV24-1, the J call TRBJ2-1; a possible D gene is TRBD1 (5 bases). The V gene lost 9 bases and the J gene lost 6 bases, with 14 bases spanning the gap. The CDR3 has 13 residues. From germline, CDR1 is KGHDR and CDR2 SFDVKD. The CDR3 DNA sequence: TGTGCCACCTCCCAGGCAGGGCTCAATGAGCAGTTCTTC. Translated: CATSQAGLNEQFF.

Many counts were recorded for this clonotype. This chain connects TRBV6-1 to TRBJ2-5; D is possibly TRBD1 (7 bases). CDR3 length: 14 amino acids. Trimming took 5 bases from V and 4 from J, leaving 14 bases between them. The germline gives CDR1 MNHNS, CDR2 SASEGT. The CDR3 DNA reads TGTGCCAGCAGTCGACAGGGAGGAAGAGAGACCCAGTACTTC. Translated, it gives CASSRQGGRETQYF.

The chain employs TRBV11-3 and TRBJ2-7, with D maybe TRBD2 (5 bases). The CDR3 length is 13 residues. V gave up 6 bases and J gave up 0 bases, with 9 bases separating them. Looked up from germline, CDR1 is SGHNT and CDR2 is YENEEA. For the CDR3, the DNA is TGTGCCAGCAGAGAGCGGATCTCCTACGAGCAGTACTTC. It codes for CASRERISYEQYF.

Many counts were recorded for this clonotype. The rearrangement links TRBV27 to TRBJ2-1; D is uncertain. The CDR3 sequence is 11 residues long. CDR1 and CDR2 (germline): MNHEY, SMNVEV (reference sequence). V lost 4 bases to trimming and J lost 8 bases, with 6 bases between them. CDR3 sequence (DNA): TGTGCCAGCAGTTCTCGCGATGAGCAGTTCTTC. Its protein is CASSSRDEQFF.

This clonotype was recorded many times. J is TRBJ2-2 and V is TRBV12-3 or TRBV12-4; the D is unclear. This CDR3 has 16 residues. Trimming cost V 2 bases and J 5 bases, with 15 bases left between them. The CDR3 loop is CASSLSYPTLTGELFF. The CDR3 region has the DNA TGTGCCAGCAGTTTAAGCTATCCAACACTTACCGGGGAGCTGTTTTTT.

This rearrangement joins TRBV20-1 to TRBJ2-1; possible D gene TRBD2, 6 bases. CDR3 length equals 11 residues. V lost 6 bases, J lost 9 bases, and 12 bases lay in between. Per germline, CDR1 DFQATT and CDR2 SNEGSKA (reference sequence). The CDR3 sequence is CSARLVTEQFF. DNA of the CDR3: TGCAGTGCCAGACTAGTAACTGAGCAGTTCTTC.

In its sample, this clonotype was seen many times. The chain links TRBV5-1 to TRBJ2-5; no definite D call. Trimming took 4 bases from V and 0 from J, leaving 13 bases between them. CDR3 length: 15 residues. Germline values: CDR1 SGHRS, CDR2 YFSETQ. CDR3 protein: CASSGYLGHQETQYF. CDR3 sequence (DNA): TGCGCCAGCAGCGGGTACCTCGGACACCAAGAGACCCAGTACTTC.

This clonotype appeared many times. This CDR3 reads CASSLAVTTNEKLFF. The CDR3 DNA reads TGCGCCAGCAGCTTGGCAGTTACAACTAATGAAAAACTGTTTTTT. This chain connects TRBV5-1 to TRBJ1-4; no firm D call. Germline lookup yields CDR1 SGHRS and CDR2 YFSETQ. V was cut by 0 bases and J by 0 bases, with 6 bases left in between. CDR3 length equals 15 residues.

The gene calls are TRBV15 and TRBJ2-7; possibly TRBD2 for D (5 bases). Between the trimmed V and J ends, which lost 5 bases and 6 bases, there was a span of 17 bases. Per the germline V gene, CDR1 is LNHNV and CDR2 is YYDKDF (reference sequence). The CDR3 contains 14 residues. CDR3 in DNA: TGTGCCACCAGCGGTCCCGGTGGGAGCAGCGAGCAGTACTTC. It translates to CATSGPGGSSEQYF.

This clonotype has only a few counts. The CDR3 protein is CASSFQGEKLFF. The CDR3 coding sequence is TGTGCCAGCAGCTTTCAGGGTGAAAAACTGTTTTTT. J is TRBJ1-4 and V is TRBV7-9, with D perhaps matching TRBD1 (5 bases). Germline CDR1 and CDR2: SEHNR and FQNEAQ (reference sequence). The CDR3 is 12 amino acids. V was cut by 3 bases and J by 7 bases, with 6 bases left in between.

V gene TRBV19 combines with J gene TRBJ2-1; 13 nucleotides agree with TRBD2. Trimming took 5 bases from V and 6 from J; bases not matched to a gene: 4. From germline, CDR1 is LNHDA and CDR2 SQIVND (reference sequence). CDR3 length: 15 residues. For the CDR3, the DNA is TGTGCCAGTAGTGGACTAGCGGGAGTATTCAATGAGCAGTTCTTC. This sequence encodes CASSGLAGVFNEQFF.

This clonotype was detected many times. V usage is TRBV11-2 and J usage is TRBJ1-6; D remains unclear. Germline lookup yields CDR1 SGHAT and CDR2 FQNNGV. Trimming took off 5 bases at V and 5 bases at J, with 10 bases between the two ends. CDR3 length: 14 amino acids. In DNA, the CDR3 is TGTGCCAGCAGCCCCCTAAGAAATAATTCACCCCTCCACTTT. Encoded protein: CASSPLRNNSPLHF.

This clonotype was counted many times. V usage is TRBV7-9 and J usage is TRBJ1-2, with 11 bases fitting TRBD1. The CDR3 runs to 16 residues. CDR1 is SEHNR and CDR2 is FQNEAQ in the germline V gene (reference sequence). V dropped 5 bases and J dropped 4; count of bases not matched to a gene: 9. The CDR3 is CASSNRDRGGFYGYTF. CDR3 nucleotides: TGTGCCAGCAGCAACCGGGACAGGGGGGGTTTCTATGGCTACACCTTC.

This clonotype was recorded many times. The chain couples TRBV24-1 to TRBJ2-7; possibly TRBD1 or TRBD2 for D (5 bases each). The CDR3 is 13 residues long. Germline assignment: CDR1 KGHDR and CDR2 SFDVKD. Trimming removed 7 bases from V and 7 bases from J, with 16 bases in between. In DNA, the CDR3 is TGTGCCACCAGCCCCCGGGACGCGAAGGAGCAGTACTTC. Translating it yields CATSPRDAKEQYF.

The V and J genes are TRBV10-3 and TRBJ2-3, with TRBD1 matching 9 bases. Germline lookup yields CDR1 ENHRY and CDR2 SYGVKD. V gave up 2 bases and J gave up 11 bases; unmatched junction bases: 11. The CDR3 loop spans 15 amino acids. Here the CDR3 reads CAISEQDRGRDGQYF. CDR3 sequence (DNA): TGTGCCATCAGTGAGCAGGACAGGGGTCGGGATGGGCAGTATTTT.

This clonotype has just a few counts. The chain links TRBV4-3 to TRBJ1-1; D might be TRBD1 (5 bases). The length of the CDR3 is 15 residues. Germline loops: CDR1 LGHNA, CDR2 YSLEER. V was clipped by 3 bases and J by 1 base, with 12 bases between them. CDR3 sequence: CASSQTQGWNTEAFF. DNA of the CDR3: TGCGCCAGCAGCCAGACTCAGGGATGGAACACTGAAGCTTTCTTT.

The table lists this clonotype with many counts. J is TRBJ2-1 and V is TRBV28; 8 positions match TRBD2. The trim removed 6 bases at V and 0 bases at J, leaving 7 bases unmatched. The CDR3 has 16 amino acids. Germline V gene lookup returns CDR1 MDHEN and CDR2 SYDVKM. In DNA, the CDR3 is TGTGCCAGCAGGTCTAGCGGGCCTAGCTCCTACAATGAGCAGTTCTTC. Its protein product is CASRSSGPSSYNEQFF. Supplemented by reference TRBV28 and TRBJ2-1, the full variable domain reads DVKVTQSSRYLVKRTGEKVFLECVQDMDHENMFWYRQDPGLGLRLIYFSYDVKMKEKGDIPEGYSVSREKKERFSLILESASTNQTSMYLCASRSSGPSSYNEQFFGPGTRLTVL.

This clonotype occurred many times. CDR3 nucleotides: TGCGCCAGCAGCCAATCGCACCGCGGAGCCTACAATGAGCAGTTCTTC. Translating it yields CASSQSHRGAYNEQFF. The rearrangement uses TRBV4-3 and TRBJ2-1; no firm D call. The CDR3 sequence is 16 residues long. V lost 2 bases, J lost 2 bases, and 13 bases lay in between. Germline V CDR1 and CDR2: LGHNA, YSLEER.

This clonotype has at least ten counts. The chain joins TRBV7-6 to TRBJ2-7; D is uncertain. The germline gives CDR1 SGHVS, CDR2 FNYEAQ. Deletions cut 5 bases from V and 0 bases from J, with 11 bases between. The CDR3 consists of 14 residues. For the CDR3, the DNA is TGTGCCAGCAGCAATTATGCGAACTCCTACGAGCAGTACTTC. As protein: CASSNYANSYEQYF.

This clonotype was recorded many times. This chain uses TRBV7-9 with TRBJ2-7; D ambiguous. Germline assignment: CDR1 SEHNR and CDR2 FQNEAQ (reference sequence). This CDR3 contains 13 residues. The ends were cut back, 5 bases at V and 6 bases at J, with 14 bases in the middle. CDR3 protein: CASSLLGKGEQYF. For the CDR3, the DNA is TGTGCCAGCAGCCTCTTAGGGAAGGGCGAGCAGTACTTC.

This clonotype was counted many times. The V gene is TRBV12-3 or TRBV12-4, the J gene TRBJ2-1; 12 nucleotides match TRBD2. Trimming at V came to 3 bases and at J to 6 bases, leaving 12 bases not matched to a gene. The CDR3 length is 18 residues. CDR3 sequence (DNA): TGTGCCAGCAGTTTCTTGAGGCCCGGGACTAGCGGGCTCAATGAGCAGTTCTTC. This gives the protein CASSFLRPGTSGLNEQFF.

Many counts were recorded for this clonotype. The chain couples TRBV5-1 to TRBJ2-1; D is unclear. Germline V gene data show CDR1 as SGHRS and CDR2 as YFSETQ. This CDR3 region has 11 residues. V lost 5 bases and J 7 bases, leaving 7 bases between the germline ends. CDR3 coding DNA: TGCGCCAGCAGGGTCGGGAATGAGCAGTTCTTC. Translating gives CASRVGNEQFF.

This clonotype was seen at least ten times. The chain joins TRBV20-1 to TRBJ2-5; no clear D gene. V was cut by 6 bases and J by 5 bases, with 10 bases left in between. There are 11 residues in the CDR3. Germline V lookup: CDR1 DFQATT, CDR2 SNEGSKA (reference sequence). CDR3 protein: CSARLRETQYF. The CDR3 region has the DNA TGCAGTGCACGCCTGCGGGAGACCCAGTACTTC.